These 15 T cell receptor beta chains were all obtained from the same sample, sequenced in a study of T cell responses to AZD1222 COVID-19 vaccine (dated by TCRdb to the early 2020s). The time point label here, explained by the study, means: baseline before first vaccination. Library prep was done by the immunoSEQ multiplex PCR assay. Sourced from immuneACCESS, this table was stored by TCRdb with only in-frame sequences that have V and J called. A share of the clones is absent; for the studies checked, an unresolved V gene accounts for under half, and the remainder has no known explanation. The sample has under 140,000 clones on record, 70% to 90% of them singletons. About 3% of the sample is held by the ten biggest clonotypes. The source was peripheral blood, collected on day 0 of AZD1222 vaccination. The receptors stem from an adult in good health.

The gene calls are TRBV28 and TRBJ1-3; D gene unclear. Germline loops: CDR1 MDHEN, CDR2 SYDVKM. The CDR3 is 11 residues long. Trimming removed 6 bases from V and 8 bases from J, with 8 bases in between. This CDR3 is CASSSGHTIYF. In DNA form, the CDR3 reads TGTGCCAGCAGCTCCGGGCACACCATATATTTT.

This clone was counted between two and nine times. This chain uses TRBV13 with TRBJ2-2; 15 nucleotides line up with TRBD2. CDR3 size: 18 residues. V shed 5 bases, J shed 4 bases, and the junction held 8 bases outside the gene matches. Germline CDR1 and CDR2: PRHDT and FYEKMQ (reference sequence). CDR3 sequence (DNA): TGTGCCAGCAGCCGGGGACTAGCGGGAGGAAGTACCACCGGGGAGCTGTTTTTT. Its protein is CASSRGLAGGSTTGELFF.

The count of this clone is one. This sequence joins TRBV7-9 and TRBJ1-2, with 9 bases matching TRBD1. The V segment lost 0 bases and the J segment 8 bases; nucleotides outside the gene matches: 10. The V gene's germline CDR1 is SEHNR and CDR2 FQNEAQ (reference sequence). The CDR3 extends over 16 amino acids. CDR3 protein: CASSLANQGQGRGYTF. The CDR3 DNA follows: TGTGCCAGCAGCTTAGCGAACCAGGGACAGGGTCGAGGCTACACCTTC.

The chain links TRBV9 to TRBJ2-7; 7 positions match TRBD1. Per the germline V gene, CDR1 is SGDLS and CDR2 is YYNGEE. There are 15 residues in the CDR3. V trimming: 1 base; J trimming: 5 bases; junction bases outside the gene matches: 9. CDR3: CASSVRQGNHDEQYF. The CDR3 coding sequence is TGTGCCAGCAGCGTAAGACAGGGTAATCACGACGAGCAGTACTTC.

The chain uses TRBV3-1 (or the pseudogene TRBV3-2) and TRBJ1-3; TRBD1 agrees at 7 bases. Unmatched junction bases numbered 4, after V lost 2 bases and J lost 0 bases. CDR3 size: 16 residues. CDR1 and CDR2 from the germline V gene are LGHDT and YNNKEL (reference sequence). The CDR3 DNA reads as TGTGCCAGCAGCCAAACGACAGGGAACTCTGGAAACACCATATATTTT. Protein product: CASSQTTGNSGNTIYF.

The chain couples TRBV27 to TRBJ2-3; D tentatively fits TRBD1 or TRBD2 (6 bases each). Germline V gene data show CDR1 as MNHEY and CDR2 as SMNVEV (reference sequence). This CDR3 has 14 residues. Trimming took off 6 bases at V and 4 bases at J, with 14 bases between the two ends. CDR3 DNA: TGTGCCAGCAGAACTTTAGGGGGGCCAGATACGCAGTATTTT. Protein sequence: CASRTLGGPDTQYF.

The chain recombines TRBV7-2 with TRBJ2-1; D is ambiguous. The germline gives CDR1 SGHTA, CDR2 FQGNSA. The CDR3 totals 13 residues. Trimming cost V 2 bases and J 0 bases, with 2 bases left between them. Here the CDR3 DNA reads TGTGCCAGCAGCTTACCCTCCTACAATGAGCAGTTCTTC. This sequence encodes CASSLPSYNEQFF.

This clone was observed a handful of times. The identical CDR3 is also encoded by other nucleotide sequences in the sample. The CDR3 DNA reads TGTGCCAGCAGCTTGACGAACACTGAAGCTTTCTTT. This encodes CASSLTNTEAFF. The chain recombines TRBV5-5 with TRBJ1-1, with D unresolved. With 1 base removed from V and 1 base from J, the gap between germline ends came to 2 bases. Germline lookup yields CDR1 SGHKS and CDR2 YYEKEE (reference sequence). This CDR3 spans 12 amino acids.

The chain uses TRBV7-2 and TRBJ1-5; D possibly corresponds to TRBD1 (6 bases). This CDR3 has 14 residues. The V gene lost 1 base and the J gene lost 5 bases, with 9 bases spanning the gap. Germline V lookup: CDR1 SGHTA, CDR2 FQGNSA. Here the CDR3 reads CASSLGGRYQPQHF. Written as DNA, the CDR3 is TGTGCCAGCAGCTTAGGGGGGCGGTATCAGCCCCAGCATTTT. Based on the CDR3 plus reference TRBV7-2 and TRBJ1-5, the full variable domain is GAGVSQSPSNKVTEKGKDVELRCDPISGHTALYWYRQSLGQGLEFLIYFQGNSAPDKSGLPSDRFSAERTGGSVSTLTIQRTQQEDSAVYLCASSLGGRYQPQHFGDGTRLSIL.

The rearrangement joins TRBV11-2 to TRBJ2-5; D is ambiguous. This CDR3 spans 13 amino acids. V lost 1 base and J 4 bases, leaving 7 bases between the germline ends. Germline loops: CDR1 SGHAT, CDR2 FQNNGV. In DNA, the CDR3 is TGTGCCAGCAGCTTAGGCGAGGCAGAGACCCAGTACTTC. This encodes CASSLGEAETQYF.

Here the CDR3 DNA reads TGTGCCAGCAGCCCAACCCGCAGAGGGACAACGGATGGTGGCTACACCTTC. It codes for CASSPTRRGTTDGGYTF. V and J are TRBV7-9 and TRBJ1-2, with D perhaps matching TRBD1 (6 bases). The CDR3 runs 17 residues. Trimming left V 5 bases short and J 7 bases short, with 26 bases between. CDR1 is SEHNR, CDR2 FQNEAQ, per germline (reference sequence).

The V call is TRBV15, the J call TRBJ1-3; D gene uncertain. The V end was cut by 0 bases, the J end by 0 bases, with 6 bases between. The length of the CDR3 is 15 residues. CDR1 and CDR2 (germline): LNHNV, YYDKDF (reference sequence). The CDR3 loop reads CATSRDPGSGNTIYF. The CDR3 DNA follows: TGTGCCACCAGCAGAGATCCCGGCTCTGGAAACACCATATATTTT.

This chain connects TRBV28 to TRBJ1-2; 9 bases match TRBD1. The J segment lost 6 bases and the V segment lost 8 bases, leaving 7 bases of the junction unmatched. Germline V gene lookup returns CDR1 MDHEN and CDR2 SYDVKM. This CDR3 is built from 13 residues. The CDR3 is CASSYRGRDGYTF. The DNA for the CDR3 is TGTGCCAGCTCTTACAGGGGGCGCGATGGCTACACCTTC.

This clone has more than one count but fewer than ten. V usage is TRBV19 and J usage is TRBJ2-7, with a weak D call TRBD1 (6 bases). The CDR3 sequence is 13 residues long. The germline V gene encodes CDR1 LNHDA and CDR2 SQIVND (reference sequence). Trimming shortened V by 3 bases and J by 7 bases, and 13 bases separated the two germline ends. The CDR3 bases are TGTGCCAGTAGTATGGGGGCGGAAGGGGAGCAGTACTTC. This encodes CASSMGAEGEQYF.

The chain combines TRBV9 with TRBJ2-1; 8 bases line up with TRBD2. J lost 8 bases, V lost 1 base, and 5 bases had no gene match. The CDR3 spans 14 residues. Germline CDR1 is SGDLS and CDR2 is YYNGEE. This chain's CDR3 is CASSVNSGRDEQFF. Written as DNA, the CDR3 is TGTGCCAGCAGCGTAAACAGCGGGAGAGATGAGCAGTTCTTC. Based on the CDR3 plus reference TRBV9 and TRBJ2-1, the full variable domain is DSGVTQTPKHLITATGQRVTLRCSPRSGDLSVYWYQQSLDQGLQFLIQYYNGEERAKGNILERFSAQQFPDLHSELNLSSLELGDSALYFCASSVNSGRDEQFFGPGTRLTVL.